Below, 10 T cell receptor beta chains from the same sample are listed, as sequenced in a study of shared clonotypes between healthy human individuals. Clones were read by immunoSEQ multiplex PCR, and TCRdb kept only the in-frame ones, dropping some. The sample records about 2.4 million clones, 93% being singletons. Sample: naive CD4+ T cells from PBMCs. Noted subset: CD45RA+ positively selected. The receptors come from a man between 18 and 35 years old in good health. Some clones in this sample may be carry-over from other donors' samples.

The chain joins TRBV6-5 to TRBJ1-2, with 8 bases identical to TRBD1. The CDR3 is 12 amino acids. The J segment lost 7 bases and the V segment lost 10 bases, leaving 8 bases of the junction unmatched. Germline-derived CDR1 and CDR2 are MNHEY and SVGAGI. CDR3 loop: CATADREAGYTF. The CDR3 DNA sequence: TGTGCCACCGCGGACAGGGAGGCTGGCTACACCTTC.

The V gene is TRBV6-1, the J gene TRBJ1-2; D not resolved. V lost 2 bases to trimming and J lost 8 bases, with 21 bases between them. The CDR3 is 16 amino acids. Germline V gives CDR1 MNHNS, CDR2 SASEGT. The CDR3 bases are TGTGCCAGCAGTGAAAGAAGTGCTAGCAGGAGTCGCGGCTACACCTTC. Residues: CASSERSASRSRGYTF.

With respect to this clone: The same CDR3 arises from other DNA sequences in this sample as well. The chain combines TRBV28 with TRBJ1-2, with TRBD1 matching over 10 bases. CDR3 length: 14 residues. Germline trimming cut 6 bases from V and 4 bases from J; bases unmatched to any gene: 5. CDR1 is MDHEN, CDR2 SYDVKM, per germline. The CDR3 DNA sequence: TGTGCCAGCAGACGGACAGGGGGAGCCTATGGCTACACCTTC. This codes for CASRRTGGAYGYTF.

Worth noting for this clone: The sample carries other DNA sequences with the same CDR3. This chain joins TRBV9 and TRBJ2-7, with D perhaps TRBD1 (5 bases). The germline CDR1 and CDR2 sequences are SGDLS and YYNGEE. V lost 4 bases, J lost 0 bases, and 11 bases lay in between. The CDR3 is made up of 14 amino acids. CDR3: CASSPRGSSYEQYF. In DNA form, the CDR3 reads TGTGCCAGCAGCCCAAGGGGTAGCTCCTACGAGCAGTACTTC.

The CDR3: CASSPQTDRVEKLFF. The CDR3 nucleotides read TGTGCCAGCTCACCACAAACGGACAGGGTTGAAAAACTGTTTTTT. V is TRBV18 and J is TRBJ1-4; TRBD1 aligns across 8 bases. The V gene's germline CDR1 is KGHSH and CDR2 LQKENI. The CDR3 runs 15 residues. After removal of 1 base from V and 7 bases from J, the junction contained 5 bases not matched to a gene.

CDR3 in DNA: TGTGCCAGCAGCCCCAGGACTAGCGGGAGGGCCATGTATACGCAGTATTTT. Its protein is CASSPRTSGRAMYTQYF. The rearrangement links TRBV9 to TRBJ2-3, with 15 bases lining up with TRBD2. CDR3 length: 17 residues. V lost 4 bases to trimming and J lost 7 bases; unmatched junction nucleotides: 10. Germline CDR1 is SGDLS and CDR2 is YYNGEE.

The chain has TRBV7-3 and TRBJ2-1; 11 bases line up with TRBD2. CDR3 length: 15 amino acids. From germline, CDR1 is SGHTA and CDR2 FQGTGA. The V and J ends lost 4 bases and 4 bases, in that order; junction bases with no gene match: 3. The CDR3 region is CASSSLAGGYNEQFF. CDR3 DNA sequence: TGTGCCAGCAGCTCTTTAGCGGGAGGGTACAATGAGCAGTTCTTC.

The gene calls are TRBV6-5 and TRBJ2-5, with TRBD2 as a possible D gene (6 bases). The germline V and J ends were trimmed by 2 bases and 7 bases, with 14 bases remaining between them. The length of the CDR3 is 14 residues. Per the germline V gene, CDR1 is MNHEY and CDR2 is SVGAGI. CDR3 loop: CASSYGAGSATQYF. The DNA for the CDR3 is TGTGCCAGCAGTTACGGAGCGGGTAGCGCGACCCAGTACTTC.

In its sample, this clone was seen once. The same CDR3 can be traced to other DNA sequences in this sample. V usage is TRBV7-3 and J usage is TRBJ2-2; the D is unclear. V gave up 6 bases and J gave up 0 bases, with 5 bases separating them. CDR1 SGHTA and CDR2 FQGTGA come from the germline V gene. CDR3 length: 13 residues. CDR3 protein: CASSQANTGELFF. The CDR3 DNA sequence: TGTGCCAGCAGTCAGGCGAACACCGGGGAGCTGTTTTTT. The variable domain in full, completed from reference TRBV7-3 and TRBJ2-2, reads GAGVSQTPSNKVTEKGKYVELRCDPISGHTALYWYRQSLGQGPEFLIYFQGTGAADDSGLPNDRFFAVRPEGSVSTLKIQRTERGDSAVYLCASSQANTGELFFGEGSRLTVL.

On this clone: Other DNA sequences in the sample encode the same CDR3. J is TRBJ1-1 and V is TRBV30, with D possibly TRBD1 on 5 matching bases. The CDR3 runs to 11 residues. Per the germline V gene, CDR1 is GTSNPN and CDR2 is SVGIG (reference sequence). The ends were cut back, 3 bases at V and 5 bases at J, with 7 bases in the middle. The CDR3 loop is CAWRRGTEAFF. The CDR3 DNA reads TGTGCCTGGAGAAGGGGAACTGAAGCTTTCTTT.